This T cell receptor beta chain was obtained from a study of post-analysis software for immune sequencing data. The study, taken as a whole, reports: TRBV segments more frequent in patients than in controls numbered roughly 5 and included TRBV5-6, TRBV5-1 and TRBV20-1. Controls had significantly higher normalized Chao1 diversity than multiple sclerosis patients.

A word on this clonotype: Its antigen is unidentified. A single base separates this from a much larger clone, so it may be a read error.

The V gene's germline CDR1 is LNHNV and CDR2 YYDKDF (reference sequence). This CDR3 spans 15 amino acids. Every TCR beta cDNA library bore unique molecular identifiers. A population of 1 to 10 million T cells gave rise to roughly 0.5 million cDNA molecules. TCRdb analysed the PCR reads with MiXCR anew, one entry per CDR3 protein. The sample carries over 150,000 distinct CDR3 sequences, about 30% recorded once. Sequenced sample: blood. The sequence was collected from a girl aged 5 to 17 with multiple sclerosis. The chain combines TRBV15 with TRBJ2-4; 14 bases are a match to TRBD2. The closer fit of TRBJ2-7 to the DNA end suggests the J call may be wrong. CDR3 nucleotides: TGTGCCACCAGTCCGGGACTAGCGGGAGACTACGAGCAGTACTTC. Its translation: CATSPGLAGDYEQYF.